These T cell receptor beta chains were read from a single sample in a study of Tregs in tolerant kidney transplant recipients. This table comes from immunoSEQ multiplex PCR, and its TCRdb copy is limited to in-frame clones, with some not included. The sample yields 90,000 or so clones, more than 85% seen once. The source was CD4+ T cells from blood (PBMCs), collected 12 months after the transplant. The receptors were gathered from a human patient who received a combined kidney and bone marrow transplant. Some T cells here may be from the graft donor. Each CDR3 is given with its conserved first and last residue. A D gene is named only where the DNA matches it firmly. Clone size, where shown, is once, few, many, or a class for clones that have expanded.

abundance,d_gene,v_gene,j_gene,CDR3nt,CDR3aa
.,TRBD1,TRBV5-5,TRBJ1-1,TGTGCCAGCAGCTTGAGGGGGCCTGTCACTGAAGCTTTCTTT,CASSLRGPVTEAFF
.,.,TRBV18,TRBJ2-5,TGTGCCAGCTCACCCAGAGGCGGGAAGGAGACCCAGTACTTC,CASSPRGGKETQYF
.,TRBD1,TRBV6-6,TRBJ2-3,TGTGCCAGCGTACCAACAGGGGCCCGCGATACGCAGTATTTT,CASVPTGARDTQYF
.,TRBD2,TRBV19,TRBJ2-4,TGTGCCAGTAGTCCCTCCGGACTAGCGGTCCGTACTCCCAAAAACATTCAGTACTTC,CASSPSGLAVRTPKNIQYF
.,.,TRBV7-2,TRBJ2-3,TGTGCCAGCAGCTTAATGAGGGGGGGGACAGATACGCAGTATTTT,CASSLMRGGTDTQYF
few,.,TRBV7-6,TRBJ2-7,TGTGCCAGCAGCTTACGGCCGACAGACCTCCGCCACGAGCAGTACTTC,CASSLRPTDLRHEQYF
.,.,TRBV10-3,TRBJ1-5,TGTGCCATCAGTGAGTCGGTGGGGCCGAATCAGCCCCAGCATTTT,CAISESVGPNQPQHF
few,.,TRBV5-4,TRBJ1-1,TGTGCCAGCAGCTTGGCCGACCGAGGGAACACTGAAGCTTTCTTT,CASSLADRGNTEAFF
.,TRBD1,TRBV7-9,TRBJ2-5,TGTGCCAGCAGATACGGGACAGGTCAAGAGACCCAGTACTTC,CASRYGTGQETQYF
.,.,TRBV27,TRBJ2-2,TGTGCCAGCTCGGTGGGGGCAGGGGACACCGGGGAGCTGTTTTTT,CASSVGAGDTGELFF
.,TRBD1,TRBV5-3,TRBJ2-7,TGTGCCAGAAGCCCGAGGGGGCCCCTTTTTTGTTTC,CARSPRGPLFCF
.,.,TRBV5-4,TRBJ2-3,TGTGCCAGCAGCTCCCGAGGCACAGATACGCAGTATTTT,CASSSRGTDTQYF
.,TRBD1,TRBV16,TRBJ2-7,TGTGCCAGCAGCCAGAACGACAGGGGTTACGAGCAGTACTTC,CASSQNDRGYEQYF
once,.,TRBV27,TRBJ1-5,TGTGCCAGCAGTTTAAGATCGAGGCATAATCAGCCCCAGCATTTT,CASSLRSRHNQPQHF
.,.,TRBV20-1,TRBJ1-5,TGCAGTGCGAGGGGGACCCCCCAGCATTTT,CSARGTPQHF
.,.,TRBV7-6,TRBJ2-7,TGTGCCAGCAGTAAGGGGACTCCCTACGAGCAGTACTTC,CASSKGTPYEQYF
.,.,TRBV19,TRBJ2-6,TGTGCCAGCCGGCGGACTCATACCTCTGGGGCCAACGTCCTGACTTTC,CASRRTHTSGANVLTF
.,TRBD1,TRBV6-5,TRBJ2-7,TGTGCCAGCAGGAGGACAGGGGGCGTCGAGCAGTACTTC,CASRRTGGVEQYF
.,.,TRBV10-3,TRBJ2-5,TGTGCCATCAGTAATCAGGGCTTGGAGACCCAGTACTTC,CAISNQGLETQYF
once,.,TRBV25-1,TRBJ2-3,TGTGCCAGCAGTGTATACAGGGCAGGAGATACGCAGTATTTT,CASSVYRAGDTQYF
.,.,TRBV19,TRBJ2-2,TGTGCCAGTAGTATGGCCGCCAACACCGGGGAGCTGTTTTTT,CASSMAANTGELFF
.,.,TRBV29-1,TRBJ1-1,TGCAGCGCTCATGGGGAGGGGAAGCGAAAAGTTTTT,CSAHGEGKRKVF
.,.,TRBV19,TRBJ2-3,TGTGCCAGTAAACCCGACGGGCCGTCGACAGGAGTTTACACAGATACGCAGTATTTT,CASKPDGPSTGVYTDTQYF
.,.,TRBV18,TRBJ1-1,TGTGCCAGCTCACCGGCGGAGTTTGCTTTCTTT,CASSPAEFAFF
.,TRBD2,TRBV18,TRBJ2-2,TGTGCCAGCTCACCGGGACTACCGAACACCGGGGAGCTGTTTTTT,CASSPGLPNTGELFF
.,.,TRBV30,TRBJ2-7,TGTGCCTGGAGTGTACTCTACGAGCAGTACTTC,CAWSVLYEQYF
.,.,TRBV14,TRBJ2-3,TGTGCCAGCAGCCAAGATTCAACCGGGTACACAGATACGCAGTATTTT,CASSQDSTGYTDTQYF
.,.,TRBV7-2,TRBJ2-7,TGTGCCAGCAGTTCAGTGCCCGGGACTCCGGTCTCCTACGAGCAGTACTTC,CASSSVPGTPVSYEQYF
once,.,TRBV20-1,TRBJ1-5,TGCAGTGCTAGAGATAATAGCCAGGGGCATTTT,CSARDNSQGHF
.,.,TRBV30,TRBJ1-3,TGTGCCTGGAGGAGAGGTCCCTTTTCAGGAAACACCATATATTTT,CAWRRGPFSGNTIYF
once,.,TRBV6-1,TRBJ2-7,TGTGCCAGCAGTGGCCAGGGTGCAGGGGTTATCTCCTACGAGCAGTACTTC,CASSGQGAGVISYEQYF
.,TRBD1,TRBV19,TRBJ2-3,TGTGCCAGTAGTATAGCGACAGGGAGCACAGATACGCAGTATTTT,CASSIATGSTDTQYF
once,.,TRBV5-1,TRBJ2-1,TGCGCCAGCAGCTTTCCCCCCGCCTACAATGAGCAGTTCTTC,CASSFPPAYNEQFF
.,.,TRBV6-1,TRBJ2-7,TGTGCCAGCAGTGTCATAAGTCTCCTCCCCCGGAGCCACGAGCAGTACTTC,CASSVISLLPRSHEQYF
.,TRBD1,TRBV7-2,TRBJ2-1,TGTGCCAGCAGGACGACAGGGACGGACTACAATGAGCAGTTCTTC,CASRTTGTDYNEQFF
once,TRBD2,TRBV18,TRBJ2-5,TGTGCCAGCTCACTATTTAGCGGGGGGCTGCAAGAGACCCAGTACTTC,CASSLFSGGLQETQYF
.,.,TRBV4-3,TRBJ2-7,TGCGCCAGCAGCCAAGATATCCTCTCCTACGAGCAGTACTTC,CASSQDILSYEQYF
.,.,TRBV5-1,TRBJ2-2,TGCGCCAGCAGCGACCCGACTAGAAATAACGGGGAGCTGTTTTTT,CASSDPTRNNGELFF
.,TRBD1,TRBV6-4,TRBJ1-3,TGTGCCAGCATTCGACAGGGGAACTCTGGAAACACCATATATTTT,CASIRQGNSGNTIYF